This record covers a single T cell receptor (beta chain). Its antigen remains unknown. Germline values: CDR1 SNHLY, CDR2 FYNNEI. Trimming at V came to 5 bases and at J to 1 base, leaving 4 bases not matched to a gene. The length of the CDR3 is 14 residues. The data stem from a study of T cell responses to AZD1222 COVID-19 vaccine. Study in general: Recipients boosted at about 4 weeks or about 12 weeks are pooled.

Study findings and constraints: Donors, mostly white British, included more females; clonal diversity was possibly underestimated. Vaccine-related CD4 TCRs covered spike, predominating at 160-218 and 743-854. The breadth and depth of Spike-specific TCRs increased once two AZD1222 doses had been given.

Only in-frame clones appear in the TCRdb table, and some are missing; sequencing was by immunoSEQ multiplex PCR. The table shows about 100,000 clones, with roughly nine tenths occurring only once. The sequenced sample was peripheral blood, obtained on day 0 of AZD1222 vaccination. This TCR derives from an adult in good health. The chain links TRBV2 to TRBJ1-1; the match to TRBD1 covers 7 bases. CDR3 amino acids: CASSNQGGNTEAFF. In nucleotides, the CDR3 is TGTGCCAGCAGTAACCAGGGGGGGAACACTGAAGCTTTCTTT.